The T cell receptor (beta chain) under discussion was sequenced for a study of shared clonotypes between healthy human individuals. With 3 bases removed from V and 8 bases from J, the gap between germline ends came to 13 bases. The CDR3 consists of 14 residues. CDR1 and CDR2 (germline): MNHEY, SVGAGI. Several immunoSEQ plates received, in even portions, the genomic DNA of each subset. The method was immunoSEQ multiplex PCR; TCRdb's version includes in-frame clones alone and lacks a portion of them. In the table there are 950,000 to 1,100,000 clones, about 70% of which are singletons. This sequence originates from a man between 18 and 35 years old in good health. The chain employs TRBV6-5 and TRBJ1-4, with D maybe TRBD1 (6 bases). Input material: memory CD4+ T cells sorted from blood. Subset specified: CD45RA-negative fraction. CDR3 region: CASSYNSRGEKLFF. The CDR3 DNA is TGTGCCAGCAGTTATAATAGCAGGGGAGAAAAACTGTTTTTT.